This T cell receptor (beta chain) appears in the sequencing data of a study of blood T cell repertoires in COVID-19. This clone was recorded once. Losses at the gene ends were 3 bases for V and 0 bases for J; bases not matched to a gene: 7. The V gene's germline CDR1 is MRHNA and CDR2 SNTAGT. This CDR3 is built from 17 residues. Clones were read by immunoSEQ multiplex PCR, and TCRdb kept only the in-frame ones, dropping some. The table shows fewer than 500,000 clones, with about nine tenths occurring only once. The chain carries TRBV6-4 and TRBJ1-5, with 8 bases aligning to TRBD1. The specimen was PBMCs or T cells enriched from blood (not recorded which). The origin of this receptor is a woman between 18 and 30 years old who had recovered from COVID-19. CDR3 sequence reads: CASSEDRGGYSNQPQHF. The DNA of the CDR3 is TGTGCCAGCAGTGAAGACAGGGGCGGATATAGCAATCAGCCCCAGCATTTT.